This T cell receptor beta chain was sequenced during a study of blood T cell repertoires in COVID-19. Overall study: The samples span acute and convalescent COVID-19 from the United States, Italy and Spain. T cells, B-cell-depleted T cells, or PBMCs provided the cDNA or gDNA that served as material.

Germline assignment: CDR1 MDHEN and CDR2 SYDVKM. The CDR3 length is 13 residues. Trimming shortened V by 4 bases and J by 13 bases, and 14 bases separated the two germline ends. Original processing methods: Amplified reference gene primers provided the basis for estimating nucleated cell counts. Assay: immunoSEQ multiplex PCR; the TCRdb copy retains only in-frame clones and omits some. V and J calls and clone size are those listed in that table; D and trimming were worked out from the DNA. The sample shows over 25,000 clones, about 82% of them seen only once. Material: peripheral blood. This TCR derives from a man between 60 and 70 years old with active COVID-19. The chain employs TRBV28 and TRBJ1-6; possibly TRBD1 for D (6 bases). This chain's CDR3 is CASSWAGVLPLHF. CDR3 DNA: TGTGCCAGCAGTTGGGCAGGGGTTCTCCCCCTCCACTTT.